This TCR beta chain was observed in a study of cytomegalovirus exposure and HLA in healthy donors. The V gene's germline CDR1 is MDHEN and CDR2 SYDVKM. V was pared by 6 bases and J by 3 bases, with 14 bases between. The CDR3 totals 14 residues. This clone was observed a few times. With 60 Vbeta and 13 Jbeta primers, the PCR was carried out. Assay used: immunoSEQ multiplex PCR; TCRdb lists only in-frame clones, some missing. The sample has around 130,000 clones; 65% to 90% are singletons. Sequenced material: PBMCs. This receptor was obtained from a woman between 40 and 55 years old in good health and CMV-seronegative. The chain recombines TRBV28 with TRBJ1-1, with no clear D. In nucleotides, the CDR3 is TGTGCCAGCAGCAACCGAGATGCGGACACTGAAGCTTTCTTT. Protein sequence: CASSNRDADTEAFF.